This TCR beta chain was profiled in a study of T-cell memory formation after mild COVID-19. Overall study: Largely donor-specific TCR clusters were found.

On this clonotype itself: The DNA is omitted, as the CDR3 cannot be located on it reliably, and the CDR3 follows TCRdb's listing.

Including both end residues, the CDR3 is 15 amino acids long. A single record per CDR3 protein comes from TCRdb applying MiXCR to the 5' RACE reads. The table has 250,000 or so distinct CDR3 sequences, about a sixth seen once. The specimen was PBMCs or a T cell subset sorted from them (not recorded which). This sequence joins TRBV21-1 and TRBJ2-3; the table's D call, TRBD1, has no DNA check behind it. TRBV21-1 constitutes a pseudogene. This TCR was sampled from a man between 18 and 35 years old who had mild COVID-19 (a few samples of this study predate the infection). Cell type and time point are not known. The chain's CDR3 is CASSKVAGGTDTQYF.